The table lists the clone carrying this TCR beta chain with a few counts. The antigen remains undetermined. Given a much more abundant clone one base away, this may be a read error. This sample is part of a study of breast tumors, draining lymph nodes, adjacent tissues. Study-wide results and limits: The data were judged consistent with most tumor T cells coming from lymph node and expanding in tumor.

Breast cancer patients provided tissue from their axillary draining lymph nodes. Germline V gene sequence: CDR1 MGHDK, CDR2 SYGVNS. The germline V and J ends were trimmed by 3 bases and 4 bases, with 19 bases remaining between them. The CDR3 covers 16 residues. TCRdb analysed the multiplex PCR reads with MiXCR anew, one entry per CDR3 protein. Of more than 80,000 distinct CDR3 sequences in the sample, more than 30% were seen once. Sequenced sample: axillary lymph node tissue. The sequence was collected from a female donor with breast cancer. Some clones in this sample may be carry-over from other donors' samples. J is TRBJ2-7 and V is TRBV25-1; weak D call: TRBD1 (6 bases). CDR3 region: CASSDGLRGGRYEQYF. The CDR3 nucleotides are TGTGCCAGCAGTGATGGTTTACGAGGGGGAAGGTACGAGCAGTACTTC.